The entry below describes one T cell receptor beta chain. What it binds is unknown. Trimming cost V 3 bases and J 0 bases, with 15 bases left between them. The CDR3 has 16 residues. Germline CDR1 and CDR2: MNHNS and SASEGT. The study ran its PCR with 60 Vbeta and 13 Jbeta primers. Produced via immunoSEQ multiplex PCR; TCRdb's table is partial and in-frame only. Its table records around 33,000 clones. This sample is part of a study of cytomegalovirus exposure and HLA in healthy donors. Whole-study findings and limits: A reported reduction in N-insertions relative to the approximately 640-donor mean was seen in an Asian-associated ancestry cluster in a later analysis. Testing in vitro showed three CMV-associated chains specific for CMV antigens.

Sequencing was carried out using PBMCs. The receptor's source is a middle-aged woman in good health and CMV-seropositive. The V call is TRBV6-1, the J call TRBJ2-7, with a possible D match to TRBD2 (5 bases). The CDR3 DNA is TGTGCCAGCAGTGATCCAATTGCTGGGAGCTCCTACGAGCAGTACTTC. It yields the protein CASSDPIAGSSYEQYF.